The table lists the clone carrying this T cell receptor (beta chain) with a few counts. Its antigen is not known. CDR1 LGHDT and CDR2 YNNKEL come from the germline V gene (reference sequence). The CDR3 extends over 15 amino acids. Losses at the gene ends were 3 bases for V and 9 bases for J; bases not matched to a gene: 6. The entry originates in a study of blood T cells in healthy people across ages. A sample-barcoded 5' primer and a J-beta primer mix were used in a second PCR of roughly 6 to 12 cycles. Template switching added a 12-random-nucleotide identifier to every cDNA molecule. Each CDR3 protein gets one entry after TCRdb re-called the 5' RACE reads with MiXCR. The sample consists of approximately 490,000 distinct CDR3 sequences, less than 25% of them appearing once. Whole-study findings and limits: Unknown donor CMV status possibly confounded expanded clonotype changes.

The sample was also linked to a second study, of T cells of mothers and their children. This second report adds: Each mother yielded more than 10 million TCR beta CDR3 reads. Each child yielded approximately 3 million reads.

The rearrangement uses TRBV3-1 and TRBJ1-6; 9 bases agree with TRBD1. Sequenced material: blood. The source of this sequence is a boy under 18 in good health. In nucleotides, the CDR3 is TGTGCCAGCAGCCAGCTGGACAGGGGTTTTTCACCCCTCCACTTT. Its translation: CASSQLDRGFSPLHF.